Each of the 5 T cell receptor beta chains below was sequenced from the same sample in a study of T cells in localized non-small cell lung cancer. Profiling relied on immunoSEQ multiplex PCR, and the TCRdb table lists in-frame clones only, not all of them. The sample carries around 17,000 clones, 90% recorded once. The specimen was peripheral blood mononuclear cells, collected before any cancer treatment. The receptor source for this set is a woman aged 35 to 69 with stage III lung adenocarcinoma.

V usage is TRBV2 and J usage is TRBJ1-6, with a weak D call TRBD1 (6 bases). The germline gives CDR1 SNHLY, CDR2 FYNNEI. V was shortened by 6 bases and J by 7 bases, with 10 bases between the two germline ends. The CDR3 extends over 13 amino acids. CDR3 amino acids: CASRAGANSPLHF. The CDR3, as DNA: TGTGCCAGCAGGGCAGGGGCAAATTCACCCCTCCACTTT.

The gene calls are TRBV6-5 and TRBJ1-3; tentative D call: TRBD1 (6 bases). The CDR3 totals 14 residues. Between the trimmed V and J ends, which lost 6 bases and 4 bases, there was a span of 13 bases. Germline CDR1 and CDR2: MNHEY and SVGAGI. The CDR3 nucleotides read TGTGCCAGCAGCCCGAGGACAGTCGGAAACACCATATATTTT. This translates into CASSPRTVGNTIYF.

V gene TRBV7-2 combines with J gene TRBJ1-6; no reliable D call. Germline V gives CDR1 SGHTA, CDR2 FQGNSA. V lost 4 bases and J 0 bases, leaving 4 bases between the germline ends. The CDR3 consists of 14 residues. CDR3 protein: CASSSRSYNSPLHF. In DNA form, the CDR3 reads TGTGCCAGCAGCTCTCGCTCCTATAATTCACCCCTCCACTTT.

The chain combines TRBV11-2 with TRBJ2-1; 7 nucleotides agree with TRBD2. The CDR3 covers 15 residues. V lost 6 bases and J lost 3; bases outside the gene matches: 8. Germline lookup yields CDR1 SGHAT and CDR2 FQNNGV. CDR3 residues: CASRSPGLNYNEQFF. The CDR3 nucleotides read TGTGCCAGCAGGTCCCCGGGACTAAACTACAATGAGCAGTTCTTC.

The chain recombines TRBV4-2 with TRBJ1-2; 11 bases agree with TRBD1. Germline loops: CDR1 LGHNA, CDR2 YNFKEQ. The CDR3 is 17 residues long. Trimming took 0 bases from V and 4 from J; bases not matched to a gene: 7. CDR3 DNA sequence: TGTGCCAGCAGCCAAGAGATGGGACAGGGGGTTGGCTATGGCTACACCTTC. Amino acids: CASSQEMGQGVGYGYTF.